The 8 T cell receptor beta chains in this list originate from one sample, sequenced in a study of blood T cells in healthy people across ages. The second PCR ran about 7 to 12 cycles with a sample-barcoded 5' primer and J-beta primers. TCRdb re-analysed the 5' RACE reads in MiXCR, keeping a single row per CDR3 protein. Of 700,000 to 900,000 distinct CDR3 sequences in the sample, roughly 53% were seen once. The sequenced material came from blood. These receptors were taken from a man older than 75 in good health.

Ten or more counts support this clonotype. The chain joins TRBV3-1 to TRBJ1-2; D is possibly TRBD1 (5 bases). Trimming stripped 3 bases from V and 3 bases from J, with 11 bases between. Looked up from germline, CDR1 is LGHDT and CDR2 is YNNKEL (reference sequence). The CDR3 is 14 amino acids. In nucleotides, the CDR3 is TGTGCCAGCAGCCACGACAGTTCGTACTATGGCTACACCTTC. Translated: CASSHDSSYYGYTF.

The chain recombines TRBV21-1 with TRBJ2-7; the table's D call TRBD2 went unverified against the DNA. TRBV21-1 has pseudogene status. This CDR3 comprises 15 residues. CDR3 amino acids: CASSKGRASSYEQYF. The CDR3, as DNA: TGTGCCAGCAGCAAAGGGCGGGCCAGCTCCTACGAGCAGTACTTC.

This chain joins TRBV11-2 and TRBJ2-1, with D tentatively TRBD2 (6 bases). CDR1 is SGHAT and CDR2 is FQNNGV in the germline V gene. With 4 bases removed from V and 4 bases from J, the gap between germline ends came to 17 bases. This CDR3 comprises 16 residues. In DNA, the CDR3 is TGTGCCAGCAGCTCACTCGGCGGGGTCCCTTACAATGAGCAGTTCTTC. It translates to CASSSLGGVPYNEQFF.

This chain links TRBV25-1 with TRBJ2-2, with D perhaps TRBD2 (6 bases). V lost 2 bases, J lost 1 base, and 8 bases lay in between. CDR1 is MGHDK and CDR2 is SYGVNS in the germline V gene. This CDR3 contains 15 residues. The CDR3 region has the DNA TGTGCCAGCAGTGAAGCGGGATGGAACACCGGGGAGCTGTTTTTT. Its translation is CASSEAGWNTGELFF.

The chain is built from TRBV2 and TRBJ2-5; 8 bases agree with TRBD2. This CDR3 is 16 amino acids long. The germline gives CDR1 SNHLY, CDR2 FYNNEI. J was trimmed by 5 bases and V by 8 bases; bases with no gene match: 16. The CDR3 loop is CASGLAPGGRSETQYF. CDR3 bases: TGTGCCAGCGGGCTCGCCCCCGGCGGGAGGAGTGAGACCCAGTACTTC. Supplemented by reference TRBV2 and TRBJ2-5, the full variable domain reads EPEVTQTPSHQVTQMGQEVILRCVPISNHLYFYWYRQILGQKVEFLVSFYNNEISEKSEIFDDQFSVERPDGSNFTLKIRSTKLEDSAMYFCASGLAPGGRSETQYFGPGTRLLVL.

The rearrangement uses TRBV7-2 and TRBJ2-4, with TRBD1 matching 7 bases. The end of the DNA is better explained by TRBJ2-7, so the J call may be wrong. The germline CDR1 and CDR2 sequences are SGHTA and FQGNSA. The CDR3 sequence is 14 residues long. The chain's CDR3 is CASRPETGTYEQYF. The CDR3 bases are TGTGCCAGCAGACCAGAGACAGGGACCTACGAGCAGTACTTC.

The rearrangement links TRBV13 to TRBJ2-7; 7 positions agree with TRBD1. The CDR3 is 14 amino acids. Germline-derived CDR1 and CDR2 are PRHDT and FYEKMQ (reference sequence). J gave up 5 bases and V 4 bases, and 8 bases lay outside the gene matches. CDR3 loop: CASSSPTGLNEQYF. The CDR3, as DNA: TGTGCCAGCAGCTCACCGACAGGGCTCAACGAGCAGTACTTC.

This chain joins TRBV20-1 and TRBJ2-7; TRBD1 agrees at 7 bases. The better agreement between TRBJ2-5 and the DNA end casts doubt on the J call. CDR3 length: 15 residues. Germline V CDR1 and CDR2: DFQATT, SNEGSKA (reference sequence). CDR3 in amino acids: CSAPPRDSGGQTQYF. CDR3 nucleotides: TGCAGTGCTCCTCCTCGGGACAGTGGCGGCCAGACCCAGTACTTC.